This T cell receptor (beta chain) was obtained from a study of shared clonotypes between healthy human individuals. Findings and limits, study-wide: Compared with memory subsets, naive subsets generally had larger estimated richness. Clonotypes shared by all four donors outscored non-shared clonotypes in generation probability.

The test was conducted at deep level. TCRdb keeps only in-frame clones here, not all; method: immunoSEQ multiplex PCR. Counted here are approximately 980,000 clones, 76% occurring once; the ten biggest clones make up approximately 1.5%. In the case of this clone: Its antigen is not known.

Germline V lookup: CDR1 SGHAT, CDR2 FQNNGV. There are 17 residues in the CDR3. Unmatched junction bases numbered 9, after V lost 6 bases and J lost 4 bases. The TCR originated in a man aged 18 to 30 in good health. The rearrangement uses TRBV11-2 and TRBJ2-1, with 13 bases fitting TRBD2. Sequencing was carried out using memory CD4+ T cells sorted from blood. Specified subset: CD45RA-negative fraction. CDR3 in DNA: TGTGCCAGCAGTCCTGCCGCGACTAGCGGGGGGTACAATGAGCAGTTCTTC. This codes for CASSPAATSGGYNEQFF.